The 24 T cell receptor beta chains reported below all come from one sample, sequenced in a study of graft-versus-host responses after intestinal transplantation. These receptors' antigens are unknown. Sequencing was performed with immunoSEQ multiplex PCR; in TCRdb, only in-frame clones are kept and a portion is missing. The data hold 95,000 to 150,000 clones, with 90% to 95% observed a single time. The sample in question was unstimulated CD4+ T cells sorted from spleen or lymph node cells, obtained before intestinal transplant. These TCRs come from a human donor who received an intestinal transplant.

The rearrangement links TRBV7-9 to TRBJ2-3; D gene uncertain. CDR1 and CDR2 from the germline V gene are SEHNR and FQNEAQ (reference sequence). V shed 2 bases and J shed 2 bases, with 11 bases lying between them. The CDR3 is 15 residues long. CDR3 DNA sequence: TGTGCCAGCAGCTTATTCGTGAAAGACACAGATACGCAGTATTTT. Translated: CASSLFVKDTDTQYF.

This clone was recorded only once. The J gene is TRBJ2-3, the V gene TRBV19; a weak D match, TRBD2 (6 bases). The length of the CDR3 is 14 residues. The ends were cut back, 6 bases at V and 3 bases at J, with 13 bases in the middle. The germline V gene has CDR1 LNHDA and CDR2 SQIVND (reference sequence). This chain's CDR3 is CASSKGGGTDTQYF. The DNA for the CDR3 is TGTGCCAGTAGCAAAGGAGGAGGGACAGATACGCAGTATTTT.

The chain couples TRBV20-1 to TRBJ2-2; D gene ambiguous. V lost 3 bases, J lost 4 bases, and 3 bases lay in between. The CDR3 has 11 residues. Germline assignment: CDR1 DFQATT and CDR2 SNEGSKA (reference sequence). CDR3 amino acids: CSASFTGELFF. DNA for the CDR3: TGCAGTGCTAGCTTCACCGGGGAGCTGTTTTTT.

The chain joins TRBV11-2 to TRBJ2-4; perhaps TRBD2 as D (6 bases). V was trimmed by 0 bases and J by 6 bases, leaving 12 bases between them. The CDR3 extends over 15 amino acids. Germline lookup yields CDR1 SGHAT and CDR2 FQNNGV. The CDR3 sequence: CASSLEPGAGNIQYF. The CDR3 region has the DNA TGTGCCAGCAGCTTAGAACCGGGAGCAGGAAACATTCAGTACTTC.

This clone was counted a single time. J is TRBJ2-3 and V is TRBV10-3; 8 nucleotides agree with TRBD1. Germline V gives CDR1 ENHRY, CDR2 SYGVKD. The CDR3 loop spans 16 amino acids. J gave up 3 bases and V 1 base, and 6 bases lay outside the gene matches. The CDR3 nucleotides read TGTGCCATCAGTGAGTTCCCAGGGGGCAAGACAGATACGCAGTATTTT. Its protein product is CAISEFPGGKTDTQYF.

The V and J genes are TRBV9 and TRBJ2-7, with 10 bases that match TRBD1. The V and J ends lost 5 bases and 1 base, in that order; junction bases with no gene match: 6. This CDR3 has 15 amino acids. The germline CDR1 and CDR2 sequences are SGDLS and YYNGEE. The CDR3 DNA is TGTGCCAGCAGTAGAGGGGGACAGGGGTCCTACGAGCAGTACTTC. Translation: CASSRGGQGSYEQYF.

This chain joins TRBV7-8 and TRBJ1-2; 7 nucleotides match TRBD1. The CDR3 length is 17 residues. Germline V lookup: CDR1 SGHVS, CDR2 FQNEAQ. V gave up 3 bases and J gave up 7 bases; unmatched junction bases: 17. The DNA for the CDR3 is TGTGCCAGCAGCTTCAGGGCCCCGGGACAGACCCCCTTTGGCTACACCTTC. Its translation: CASSFRAPGQTPFGYTF. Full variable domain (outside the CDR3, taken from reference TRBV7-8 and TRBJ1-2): GAGVSQSPRYKVAKRGQDVALRCDPISGHVSLFWYQQALGQGPEFLTYFQNEAQLDKSGLPSDRFFAERPEGSVSTLKIQRTQQEDSAVYLCASSFRAPGQTPFGYTFGSGTRLTVV.

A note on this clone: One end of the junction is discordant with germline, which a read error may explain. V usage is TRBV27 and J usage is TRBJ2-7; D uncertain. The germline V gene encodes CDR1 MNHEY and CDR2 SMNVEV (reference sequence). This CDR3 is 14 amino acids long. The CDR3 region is CASSLSDGNYEQHF. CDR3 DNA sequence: TGTGCCAGCAGTTTATCGGACGGAAACTACGAGCAGCACTTC.

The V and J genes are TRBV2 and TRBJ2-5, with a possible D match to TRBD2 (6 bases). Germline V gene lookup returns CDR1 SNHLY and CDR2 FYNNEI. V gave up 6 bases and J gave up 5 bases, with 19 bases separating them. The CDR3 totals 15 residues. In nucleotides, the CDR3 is TGTGCCAGCAGAGGTAAAAGACTAGAGTTGGAGACCCAGTACTTC. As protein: CASRGKRLELETQYF.

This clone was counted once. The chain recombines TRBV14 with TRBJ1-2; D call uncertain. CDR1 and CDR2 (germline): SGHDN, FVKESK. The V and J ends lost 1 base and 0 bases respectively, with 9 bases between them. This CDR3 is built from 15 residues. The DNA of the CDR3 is TGTGCCAGCAGCCAAGGGGATCCATCTAACTATGGCTACACCTTC. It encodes CASSQGDPSNYGYTF.

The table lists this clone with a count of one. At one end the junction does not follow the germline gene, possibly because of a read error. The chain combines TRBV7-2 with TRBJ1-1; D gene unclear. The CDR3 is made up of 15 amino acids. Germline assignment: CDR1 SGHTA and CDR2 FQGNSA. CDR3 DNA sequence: TGTGCCAGCAGCTTAACTCCCTGGCAGAACACTGAAGCTCTCTTT. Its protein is CASSLTPWQNTEALF.

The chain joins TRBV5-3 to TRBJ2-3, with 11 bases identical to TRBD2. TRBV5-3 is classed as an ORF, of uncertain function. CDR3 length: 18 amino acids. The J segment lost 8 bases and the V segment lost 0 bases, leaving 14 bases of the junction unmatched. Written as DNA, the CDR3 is TGTGCCAGAAGCTTGGAGGGGGGGGCGACTAGCGGGATCGGTACGCAGTATTTT. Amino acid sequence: CARSLEGGATSGIGTQYF.

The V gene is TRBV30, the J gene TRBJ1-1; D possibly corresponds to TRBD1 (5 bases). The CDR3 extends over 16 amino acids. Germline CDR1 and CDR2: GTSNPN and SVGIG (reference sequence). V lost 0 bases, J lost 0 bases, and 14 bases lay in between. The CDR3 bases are TGTGCCTGGAGTGTATCGCGGGGGATTATGAACACTGAAGCTTTCTTT. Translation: CAWSVSRGIMNTEAFF.

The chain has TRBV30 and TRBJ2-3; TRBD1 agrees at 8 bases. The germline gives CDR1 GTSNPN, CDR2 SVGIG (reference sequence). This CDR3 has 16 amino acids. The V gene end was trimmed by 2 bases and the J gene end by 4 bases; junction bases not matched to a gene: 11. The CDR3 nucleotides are TGTGCCTGGAGTCCGCTCAGGGGGCGCGTAGCAGATACGCAGTATTTT. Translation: CAWSPLRGRVADTQYF.

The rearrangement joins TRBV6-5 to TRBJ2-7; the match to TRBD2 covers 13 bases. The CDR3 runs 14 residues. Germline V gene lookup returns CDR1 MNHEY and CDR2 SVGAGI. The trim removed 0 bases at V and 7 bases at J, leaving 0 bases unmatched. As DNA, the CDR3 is TGTGCCAGCAGTTACTCGGGACTAGCGGGGGAGCAGTACTTC. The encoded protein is CASSYSGLAGEQYF.

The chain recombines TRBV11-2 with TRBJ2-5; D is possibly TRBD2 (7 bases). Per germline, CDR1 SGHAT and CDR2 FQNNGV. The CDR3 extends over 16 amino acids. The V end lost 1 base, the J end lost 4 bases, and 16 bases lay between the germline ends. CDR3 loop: CASSLGGGRTRETQYF. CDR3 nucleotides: TGTGCCAGCAGCTTAGGCGGGGGCAGGACTCGAGAGACCCAGTACTTC.

The CDR3: CASRRANTGELFF. The CDR3 DNA sequence: TGTGCCAGCAGACGGGCGAACACCGGGGAGCTGTTTTTT. The chain employs TRBV6-1 and TRBJ2-2; unclear D gene. Germline loops: CDR1 MNHNS, CDR2 SASEGT. V lost 6 bases and J 0 bases, leaving 5 bases between the germline ends. This CDR3 spans 13 amino acids.

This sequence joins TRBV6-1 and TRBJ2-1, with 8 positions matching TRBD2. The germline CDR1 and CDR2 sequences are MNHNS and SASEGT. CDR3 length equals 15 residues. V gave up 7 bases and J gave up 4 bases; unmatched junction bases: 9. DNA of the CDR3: TGTGCCAGCAAATCTTACTCTAGCGGGTACAATGAGCAGTTCTTC. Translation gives CASKSYSSGYNEQFF.

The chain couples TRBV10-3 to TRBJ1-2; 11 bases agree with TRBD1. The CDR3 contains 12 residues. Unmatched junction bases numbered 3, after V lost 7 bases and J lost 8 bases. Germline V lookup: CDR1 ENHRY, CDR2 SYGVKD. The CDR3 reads CAITRTGGGYTF. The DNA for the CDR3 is TGTGCCATCACTAGGACAGGGGGCGGCTACACCTTC.

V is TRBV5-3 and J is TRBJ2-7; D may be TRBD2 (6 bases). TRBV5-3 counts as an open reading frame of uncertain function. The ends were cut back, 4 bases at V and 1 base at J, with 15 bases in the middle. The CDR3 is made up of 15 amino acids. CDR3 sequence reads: CARSPSSGYSYEQYF. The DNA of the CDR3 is TGTGCCAGAAGCCCAAGTAGCGGCTATTCCTACGAGCAGTACTTC.

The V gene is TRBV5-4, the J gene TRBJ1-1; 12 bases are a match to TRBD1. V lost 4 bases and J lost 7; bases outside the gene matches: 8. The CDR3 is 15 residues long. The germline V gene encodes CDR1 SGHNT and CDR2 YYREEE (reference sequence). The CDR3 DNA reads TGTGCCAGCAGCCGCGGGACAGGGGGCGCAAGTGAAGCTTTCTTT. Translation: CASSRGTGGASEAFF.

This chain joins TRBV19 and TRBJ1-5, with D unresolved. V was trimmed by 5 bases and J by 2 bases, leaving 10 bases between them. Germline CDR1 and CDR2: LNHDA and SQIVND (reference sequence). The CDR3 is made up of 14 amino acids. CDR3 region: CASSSERGNQPQHF. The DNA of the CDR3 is TGTGCCAGTAGTTCGGAGCGTGGCAATCAGCCCCAGCATTTT.

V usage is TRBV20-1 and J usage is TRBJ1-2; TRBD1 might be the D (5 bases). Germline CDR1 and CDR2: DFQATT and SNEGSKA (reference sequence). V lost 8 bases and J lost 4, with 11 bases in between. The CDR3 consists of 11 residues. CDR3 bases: TGCAGTACAGGCGGATTCTATGGCTACACCTTC. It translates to CSTGGFYGYTF.

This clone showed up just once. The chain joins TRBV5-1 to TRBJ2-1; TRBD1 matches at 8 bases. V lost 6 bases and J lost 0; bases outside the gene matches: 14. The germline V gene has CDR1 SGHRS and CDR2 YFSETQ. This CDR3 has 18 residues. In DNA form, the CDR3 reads TGCGCCAGCACAACTATGACAGGGGCTATGAGCTCCTACAATGAGCAGTTCTTC. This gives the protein CASTTMTGAMSSYNEQFF.